Detailed here is one T cell receptor beta chain. Its target is not known. Treatment described: approximately nine-day PBMC culture with coronavirus spike peptide pools or control peptides (ViraFEST assay). This record comes from a study of vaccination and CD4 T cells after COVID-19. Overall study context: Overlapping spike peptides of SARS-CoV-2, HCoV-NL63, HCoV-OC43 and HCoV-229E were used, and cells were stimulated with them. The authors gave control cultures a CEFX pool, an HIV-1 Nef pool, or no peptide.

The germline V gene encodes CDR1 ENHRY and CDR2 SYGVKD. Deletions cut 6 bases from V and 3 bases from J, with 15 bases between. The CDR3 length is 14 residues. The assay that was used to sequence DNA from cultured CD4+ T cells was the Oncomine TCR Beta short-read assay. In this case, cultured CD4+ T cells provided the extracted genomic DNA. TCRdb passed the PCR reads through MiXCR, listing each CDR3 protein once. The table shows 20,000 to 25,000 distinct CDR3 sequences, with under 65% occurring only once. The chain combines TRBV10-3 with TRBJ2-7; perhaps TRBD1 as D (5 bases). The receptor was derived from a human donor who received a COVID-19 vaccine. This sample comprised CD4+ T cells from blood, cultured in vitro, obtained after SARS-CoV-2 vaccination. DNA of the CDR3: TGTGCCATCAGAGCCGACAGCGCGAGCTACGAGCAGTACTTC. Translated, it gives CAIRADSASYEQYF.